This entry concerns a single T cell receptor (beta chain). Using immunoSEQ multiplex PCR, the repertoire was profiled, and TCRdb retains in-frame clones only, with some absent. The sample carries about 160,000 clones, around nine tenths recorded once. The sample comes from a study of control samples from healthy donors and cancer patients. The CDR3 is made up of 15 amino acids. After removal of 7 bases from V and 4 bases from J, the junction contained 12 bases not matched to a gene. Germline V gene data show CDR1 as MNHEY and CDR2 as SVGAGI. The source of this sequence is a young man in good health. This sequence joins TRBV6-5 and TRBJ2-7; 8 bases map to TRBD2. Sequencing used blood. The DNA for the CDR3 is TGTGCCAGCACCCGAGACGGGCGGGGGGTTTACGAGCAGTACTTC. Protein sequence: CASTRDGRGVYEQYF.